This TCR beta chain was recorded in a study of cytotoxic CD8 clonotypes in ibrutinib-treated CLL. Study-wide findings and caveats: At ibrutinib response, clonality increased, and at progression it declined back toward baseline.

This clone was seen a single time. Its specificity is not known. Researchers set a sequencing depth target of 1 in 200,000 to 1 in 1 million T cells. Assay used: immunoSEQ multiplex PCR; TCRdb lists only in-frame clones, some missing. The sample lists fewer than 200,000 clones; roughly 80% were seen once. The V end was cut by 4 bases, the J end by 6 bases, with 17 bases between. The CDR3 extends over 14 amino acids. Germline assignment: CDR1 SGHNT and CDR2 YYREEE (reference sequence). The source is a human donor with chronic lymphocytic leukemia. This specimen consisted of PBMCs, obtained after 24 months of ibrutinib treatment. The genes are TRBV5-4 and TRBJ2-7; D gene ambiguous. CDR3 sequence (DNA): TGTGCCAGCAGCCAAGATATAGGCTCGGGCGAGCAGTACTTC. This sequence encodes CASSQDIGSGEQYF.